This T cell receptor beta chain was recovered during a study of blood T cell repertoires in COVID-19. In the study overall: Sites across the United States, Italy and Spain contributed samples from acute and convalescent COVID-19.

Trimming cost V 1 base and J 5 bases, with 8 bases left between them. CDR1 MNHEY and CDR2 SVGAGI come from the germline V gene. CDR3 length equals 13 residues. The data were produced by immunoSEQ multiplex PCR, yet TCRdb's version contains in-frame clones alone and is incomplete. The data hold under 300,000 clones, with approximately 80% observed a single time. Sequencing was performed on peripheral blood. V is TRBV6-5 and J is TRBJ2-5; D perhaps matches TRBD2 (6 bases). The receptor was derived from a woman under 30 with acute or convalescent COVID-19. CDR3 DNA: TGTGCCAGCAGTTACTGGGGGAGGGAGACCCAGTACTTC. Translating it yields CASSYWGRETQYF.